The rows below give T cell receptor beta chains drawn from one sample of a study of cytomegalovirus exposure and HLA in healthy donors. Sequenced by immunoSEQ multiplex PCR; TCRdb stores in-frame clones only, minus some. The sample includes 150,000 to 200,000 clones, roughly 80% seen only once; the top ten take 0.25% to 0.3%. The sample was PBMCs. The receptors here all came from a boy aged 10-17 years in good health and CMV-seronegative. CDR3s include the opening cysteine and the closing phenylalanine or tryptophan. A D gene is named only where the DNA matches it firmly. Not all rows give a size; the values are once, few, many and, for expanded clones, a class.

CDR3nt,CDR3aa,d_gene,v_gene,abundance,j_gene
TGTGCCAGCAGTCCCACAGGGGACACTGAAGCTTTCTTT,CASSPTGDTEAFF,TRBD1,TRBV11-2,-,TRBJ1-1
TGCAGCGTCACAACCGTAGCGGGCCGGGCCCAGTACTTC,CSVTTVAGRAQYF,TRBD2,TRBV29-1,-,TRBJ2-5
TGTGCCAGTAGTACGGGTCCCGAGACCCAGTACTTC,CASSTGPETQYF,-,TRBV19,-,TRBJ2-5
TGCAGCGTTGATATCGCGGCTTGGGGCTACACCTTC,CSVDIAAWGYTF,-,TRBV29-1,-,TRBJ1-2
TGTGCCAGCAGCTTAGGGGTAGGGACTAGCGGGGGGGCCTACGAGCAGTACTTC,CASSLGVGTSGGAYEQYF,TRBD2,TRBV7-6,-,TRBJ2-7
TGTGCCAGCAGCTTGGACACCAACTATGGCTACACCTTC,CASSLDTNYGYTF,-,TRBV7-2,-,TRBJ1-2
TGTGCCAGCAGTCCGGGGGGGTCCTACAATGAGCAGTTCTTC,CASSPGGSYNEQFF,TRBD2,TRBV6-5,once,TRBJ2-1
TGTGCCAGCAGTTCCCTCAGGACAGGGATAACCTTGAACACCGGGGAGCTGTTTTTT,CASSSLRTGITLNTGELFF,TRBD1,TRBV27,-,TRBJ2-2
TGTGCCAGCAGCCGATCGCAGGTCGCCCAGCCCCAGCATTTT,CASSRSQVAQPQHF,-,TRBV4-2,-,TRBJ1-5
TGCGCCAGCAGCGCAGGGATCAAGTCACAGCCCCAGCATTTT,CASSAGIKSQPQHF,-,TRBV10-2,-,TRBJ1-5
TGTGCCAGCAGCGAGGCGACAGGGAACAATCAGCCCCAGCATTTT,CASSEATGNNQPQHF,TRBD1,TRBV11-3,-,TRBJ1-5
TGCGCCAGCAGCTTTGGGACAGTACTAGATGGCTACACCTTC,CASSFGTVLDGYTF,TRBD1,TRBV5-1,-,TRBJ1-2
TGTGCCAGCAGTTCTAGGGGGCGGGCCAATGAGCAGTTCTTC,CASSSRGRANEQFF,TRBD1,TRBV27,once,TRBJ2-1
TGTGCCTGCTCTCACGACAGGGAATACGAGCAGTACTTC,CACSHDREYEQYF,TRBD1,TRBV30,-,TRBJ2-7
TGCGCCAGCAGCCCAGTGACCAGCGGGGACTACAATGAGCAGTTCTTC,CASSPVTSGDYNEQFF,TRBD2,TRBV4-1,-,TRBJ2-1
TGTGCCAGCCCCACGGGGACAGGGTGGAGGTATGGCTACACCTTC,CASPTGTGWRYGYTF,TRBD1,TRBV6-5,-,TRBJ1-2
TGTGCCAGCAGCTTAGGAGGGGGCCCGGCCTCTGGGGCCAACGTCCTGACTTTC,CASSLGGGPASGANVLTF,TRBD1,TRBV7-8,-,TRBJ2-6
TGTGCCAGCAGCTTTCCTAGGAAGTTCACCGGGGAGCTGTTTTTT,CASSFPRKFTGELFF,-,TRBV12-1,-,TRBJ2-2
TGTGCCAGCAGCTTAGATCCAGGTCTTGTGAGCACTGAAGCTTTCTTT,CASSLDPGLVSTEAFF,-,TRBV11-2,-,TRBJ1-1
TGTGCCAGCAGCTTATTGCGTGACCAAGAGACCCAGTACTTC,CASSLLRDQETQYF,-,TRBV7-9,once,TRBJ2-5
TGTGCCAGCTGCGTGGGGGGGAGGGATCCTTACACTGAAGCTTTCTTT,CASCVGGRDPYTEAFF,-,TRBV25-1,-,TRBJ1-1